This T cell receptor (beta chain) appears in the sequencing data of a study of identifying expanded T cells in peripheral blood. Broader study findings: Clone count variance between approximately 2-week samples rose with total template count. Over around two and four weeks, about 15 and 18 clones changed, versus roughly 1.2 between replicates.

The CDR3 consists of 15 residues. CDR1 and CDR2 (germline): KGHSH, LQKENI. Deletions cut 2 bases from V and 0 bases from J, with 10 bases between. The method was immunoSEQ multiplex PCR; TCRdb's version includes in-frame clones alone and lacks a portion of them. Of 75,000 to 95,000 clones listed, approximately 85% are singletons. During the collection period, no donor immune events like infections were recorded. In the case of this clone: The antigen remains undetermined.

The rearrangement joins TRBV18 to TRBJ1-2; unclear D gene. The material sequenced was blood. The receptor was derived from a person between 18 and 75 years old in good health. CDR3 protein: CASSPSGRSNYGYTF. CDR3 sequence (DNA): TGTGCCAGCTCACCATCAGGAAGATCTAACTATGGCTACACCTTC.